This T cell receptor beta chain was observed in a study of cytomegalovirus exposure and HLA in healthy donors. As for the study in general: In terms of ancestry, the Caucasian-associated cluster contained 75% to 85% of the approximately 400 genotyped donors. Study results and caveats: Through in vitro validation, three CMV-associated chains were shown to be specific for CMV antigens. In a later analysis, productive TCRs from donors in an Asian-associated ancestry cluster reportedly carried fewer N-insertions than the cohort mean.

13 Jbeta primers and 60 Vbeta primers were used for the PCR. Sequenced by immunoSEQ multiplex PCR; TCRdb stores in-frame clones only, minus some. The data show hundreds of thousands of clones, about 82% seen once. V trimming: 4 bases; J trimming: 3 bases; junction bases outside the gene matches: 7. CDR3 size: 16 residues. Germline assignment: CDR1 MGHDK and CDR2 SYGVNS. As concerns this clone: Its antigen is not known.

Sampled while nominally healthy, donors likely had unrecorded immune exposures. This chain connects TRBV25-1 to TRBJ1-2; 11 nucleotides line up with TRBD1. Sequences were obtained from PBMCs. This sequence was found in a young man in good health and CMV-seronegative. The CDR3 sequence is CASSVHGTGGDYGYTF. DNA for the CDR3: TGTGCCAGCAGTGTACACGGGACAGGGGGGGACTATGGCTACACCTTC.